This note documents a single TCR beta chain sequence. No antigen is known for it. The sample originates from a study of somatic mutations in cytotoxic T cells in rheumatoid arthritis. Study information: It was right after diagnosis, before any treatment, that patient blood (about 31 ml EDTA) was drawn. Study observations and caveats: Age-matched healthy controls and rheumatoid arthritis patients had CD8+ T-cell clonality that did not differ significantly.

Sequencing used immunoSEQ multiplex PCR; TCRdb keeps in-frame clones, though not all of them. The profile covers 15,000 to 20,000 clones, with roughly four fifths appearing a single time and more than 12% taken by the ten largest. Positive magnetic bead selection, which isolated the CD4+ and CD8+ cells, was followed by a flow cytometry check of purity. Deletions cut 5 bases from V and 4 bases from J, with 14 bases between. The CDR3 runs to 14 residues. The germline CDR1 and CDR2 sequences are LGHNT and FRNRAP. The sequence was obtained from an adult with rheumatoid arthritis. Source material: CD8+ T cells sorted from blood. V is TRBV12-5 and J is TRBJ2-5, with D maybe TRBD2 (8 bases). The CDR3 sequence is CASGPGGTVETQYF. DNA of the CDR3: TGTGCTAGTGGTCCGGGGGGGACAGTAGAGACCCAGTACTTC.